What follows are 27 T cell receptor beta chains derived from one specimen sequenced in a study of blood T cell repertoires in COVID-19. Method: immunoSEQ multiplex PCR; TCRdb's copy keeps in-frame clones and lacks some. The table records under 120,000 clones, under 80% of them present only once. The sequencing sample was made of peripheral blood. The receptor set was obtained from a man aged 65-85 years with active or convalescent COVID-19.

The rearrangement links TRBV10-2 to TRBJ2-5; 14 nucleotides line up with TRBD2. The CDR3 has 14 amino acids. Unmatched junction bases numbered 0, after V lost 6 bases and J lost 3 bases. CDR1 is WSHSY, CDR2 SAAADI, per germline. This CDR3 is CASRGLAGEETQYF. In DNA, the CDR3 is TGCGCCAGCAGGGGACTAGCGGGGGAAGAGACCCAGTACTTC.

CDR3 sequence reads: CASSPWTATYEQYF. The CDR3 nucleotides read TGTGCCAGCAGCCCTTGGACAGCTACCTACGAGCAGTACTTC. The V call is TRBV9, the J call TRBJ2-7; TRBD1 is a possible D gene (6 bases). Trimming shortened V by 4 bases and J by 2 bases, and 13 bases separated the two germline ends. This CDR3 is built from 14 residues. CDR1 and CDR2 (germline): SGDLS, YYNGEE.

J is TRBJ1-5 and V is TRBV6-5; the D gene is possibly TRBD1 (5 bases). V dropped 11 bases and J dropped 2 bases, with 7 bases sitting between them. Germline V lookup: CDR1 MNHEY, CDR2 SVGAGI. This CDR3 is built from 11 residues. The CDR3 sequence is CAGGGNQPQHF. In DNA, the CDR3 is TGTGCCGGAGGGGGCAATCAGCCCCAGCATTTT.

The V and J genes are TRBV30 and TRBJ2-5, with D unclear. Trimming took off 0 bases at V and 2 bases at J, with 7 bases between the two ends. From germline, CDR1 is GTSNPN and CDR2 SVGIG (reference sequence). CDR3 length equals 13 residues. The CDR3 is CAWSVQIQETQYF. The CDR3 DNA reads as TGTGCCTGGAGTGTACAGATTCAAGAGACCCAGTACTTC.

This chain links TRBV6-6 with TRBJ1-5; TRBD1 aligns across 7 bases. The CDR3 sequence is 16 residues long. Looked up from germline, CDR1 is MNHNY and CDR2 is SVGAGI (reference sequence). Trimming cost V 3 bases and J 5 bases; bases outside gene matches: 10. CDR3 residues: CASSYSLGGADQPQHF. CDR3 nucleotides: TGTGCCAGCAGTTATTCGTTAGGGGGCGCGGATCAGCCCCAGCATTTT.

Written as DNA, the CDR3 is TGTGCCAGCAGCGAACAGGGGGCAGGGGGCTACACCTTC. The encoded protein is CASSEQGAGGYTF. The J gene is TRBJ1-2, the V gene TRBV27; TRBD1 aligns across 9 bases. The CDR3 loop spans 13 amino acids. Germline loops: CDR1 MNHEY, CDR2 SMNVEV (reference sequence). Trimming took 6 bases from V and 8 from J; bases not matched to a gene: 7.

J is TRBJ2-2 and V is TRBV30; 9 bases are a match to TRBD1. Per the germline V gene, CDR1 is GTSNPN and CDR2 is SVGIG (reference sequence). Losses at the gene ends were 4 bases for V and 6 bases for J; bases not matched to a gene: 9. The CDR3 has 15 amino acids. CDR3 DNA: TGTGCCTGGATCCCGAGAGACAGGGGGGCCGGGGAGCTGTTTTTT. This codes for CAWIPRDRGAGELFF.

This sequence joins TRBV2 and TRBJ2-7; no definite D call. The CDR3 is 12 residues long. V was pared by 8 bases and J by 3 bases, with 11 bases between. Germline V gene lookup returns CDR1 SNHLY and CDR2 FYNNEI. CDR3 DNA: TGTGCCAGCTCATACCAGGTCTACGAGCAGTACTTC. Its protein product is CASSYQVYEQYF. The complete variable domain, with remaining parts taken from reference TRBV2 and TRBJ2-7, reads EPEVTQTPSHQVTQMGQEVILRCVPISNHLYFYWYRQILGQKVEFLVSFYNNEISEKSEIFDDQFSVERPDGSNFTLKIRSTKLEDSAMYFCASSYQVYEQYFGPGTRLTVT.

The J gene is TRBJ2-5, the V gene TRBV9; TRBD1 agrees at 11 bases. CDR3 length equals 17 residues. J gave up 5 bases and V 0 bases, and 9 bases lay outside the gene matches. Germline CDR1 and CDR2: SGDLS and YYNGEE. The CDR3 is CASSVGVGQGAMETQYF. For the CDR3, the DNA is TGTGCCAGCAGCGTAGGTGTCGGACAGGGGGCGATGGAGACCCAGTACTTC.

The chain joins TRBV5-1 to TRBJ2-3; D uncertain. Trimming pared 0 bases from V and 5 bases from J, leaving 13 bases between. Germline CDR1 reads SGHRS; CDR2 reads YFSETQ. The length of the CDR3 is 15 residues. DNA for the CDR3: TGCGCCAGCAGCTTGGGGGCCGTTGGTGGAGATACGCAGTATTTT. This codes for CASSLGAVGGDTQYF.

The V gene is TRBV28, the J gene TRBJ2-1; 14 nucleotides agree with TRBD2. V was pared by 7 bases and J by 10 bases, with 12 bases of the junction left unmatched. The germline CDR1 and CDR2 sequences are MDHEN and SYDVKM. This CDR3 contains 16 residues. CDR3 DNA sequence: TGTGCCAGCACACCTCTGGGACTAGCGGGAGTAGAAGAGCAGTTCTTC. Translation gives CASTPLGLAGVEEQFF.

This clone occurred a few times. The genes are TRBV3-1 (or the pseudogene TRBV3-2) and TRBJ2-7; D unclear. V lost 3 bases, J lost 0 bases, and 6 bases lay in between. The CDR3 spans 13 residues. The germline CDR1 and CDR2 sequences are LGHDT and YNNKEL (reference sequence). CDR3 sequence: CASSHPSSYEQYF. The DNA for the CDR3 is TGTGCCAGCAGCCATCCTAGCTCCTACGAGCAGTACTTC.

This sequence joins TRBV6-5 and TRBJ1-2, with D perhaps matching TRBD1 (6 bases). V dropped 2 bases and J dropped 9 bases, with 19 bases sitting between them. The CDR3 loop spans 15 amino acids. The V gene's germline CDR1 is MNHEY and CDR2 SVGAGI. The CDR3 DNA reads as TGTGCCAGCAGTTACACTAAAACAGGGTCGAGGAGCTACACCTTC. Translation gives CASSYTKTGSRSYTF.

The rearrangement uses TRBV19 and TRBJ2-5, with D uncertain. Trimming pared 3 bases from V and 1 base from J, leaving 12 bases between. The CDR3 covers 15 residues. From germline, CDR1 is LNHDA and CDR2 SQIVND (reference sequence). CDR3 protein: CASSIGTAPQETQYF. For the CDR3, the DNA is TGTGCCAGTAGTATCGGAACAGCCCCCCAAGAGACCCAGTACTTC.

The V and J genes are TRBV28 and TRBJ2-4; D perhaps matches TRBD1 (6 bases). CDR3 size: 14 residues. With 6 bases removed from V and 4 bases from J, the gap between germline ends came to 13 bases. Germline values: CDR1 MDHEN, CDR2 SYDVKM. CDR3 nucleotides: TGTGCCAGCAGCCCCGGGACACTAAAAAACATTCAGTACTTC. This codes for CASSPGTLKNIQYF.

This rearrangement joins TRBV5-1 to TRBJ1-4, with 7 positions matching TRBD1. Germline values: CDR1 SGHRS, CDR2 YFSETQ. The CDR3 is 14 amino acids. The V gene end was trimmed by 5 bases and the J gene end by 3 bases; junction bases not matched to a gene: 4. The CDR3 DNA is TGCGCCAGCAGGCCACAGGGGCCTAATGAAAAACTGTTTTTT. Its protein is CASRPQGPNEKLFF.

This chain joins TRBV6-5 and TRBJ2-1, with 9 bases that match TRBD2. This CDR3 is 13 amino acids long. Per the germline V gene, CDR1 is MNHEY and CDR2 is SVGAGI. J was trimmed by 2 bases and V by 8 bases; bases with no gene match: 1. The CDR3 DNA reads TGTGCCAGCGGACTAGCGCCCTACAATGAGCAGTTCTTC. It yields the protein CASGLAPYNEQFF.

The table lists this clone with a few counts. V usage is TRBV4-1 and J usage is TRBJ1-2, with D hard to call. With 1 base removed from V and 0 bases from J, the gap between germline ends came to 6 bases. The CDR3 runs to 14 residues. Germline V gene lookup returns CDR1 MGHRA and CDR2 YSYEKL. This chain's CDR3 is CASSQGVANYGYTF. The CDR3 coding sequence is TGCGCCAGCAGCCAAGGAGTAGCTAACTATGGCTACACCTTC.

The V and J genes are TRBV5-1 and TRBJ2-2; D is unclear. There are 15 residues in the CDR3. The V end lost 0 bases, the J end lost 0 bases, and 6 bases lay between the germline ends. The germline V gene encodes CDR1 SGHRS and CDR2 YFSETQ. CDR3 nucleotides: TGCGCCAGCAGCTTGGACAACGCGAACACCGGGGAGCTGTTTTTT. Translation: CASSLDNANTGELFF. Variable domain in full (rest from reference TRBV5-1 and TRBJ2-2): KAGVTQTPRYLIKTRGQQVTLSCSPISGHRSVSWYQQTPGQGLQFLFEYFSETQRNKGNFPGRFSGRQFSNSRSEMNVSTLELGDSALYLCASSLDNANTGELFFGEGSRLTVL.

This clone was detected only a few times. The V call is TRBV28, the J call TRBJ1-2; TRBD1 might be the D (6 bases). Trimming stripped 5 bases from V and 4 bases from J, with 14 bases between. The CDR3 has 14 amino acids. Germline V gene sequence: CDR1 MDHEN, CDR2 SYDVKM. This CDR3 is CASSASGAFYGYTF. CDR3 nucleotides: TGTGCCAGCAGTGCTTCAGGGGCGTTCTATGGCTACACCTTC.

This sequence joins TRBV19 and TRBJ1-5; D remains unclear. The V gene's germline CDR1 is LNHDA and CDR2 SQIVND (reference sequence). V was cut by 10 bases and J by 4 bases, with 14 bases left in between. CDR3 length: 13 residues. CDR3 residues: CATLGQLNQPQHF. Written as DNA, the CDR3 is TGTGCCACCCTTGGGCAGCTTAATCAGCCCCAGCATTTT. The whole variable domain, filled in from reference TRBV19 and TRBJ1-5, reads DGGITQSPKYLFRKEGQNVTLSCEQNLNHDAMYWYRQDPGQGLRLIYYSQIVNDFQKGDIAEGYSVSREKKESFPLTVTSAQKNPTAFYLCATLGQLNQPQHFGDGTRLSIL.

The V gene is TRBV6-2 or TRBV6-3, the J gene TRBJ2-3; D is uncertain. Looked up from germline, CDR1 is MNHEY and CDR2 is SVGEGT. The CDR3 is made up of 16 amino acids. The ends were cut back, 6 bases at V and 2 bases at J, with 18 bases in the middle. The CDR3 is CASSSTLRGLTDTQYF. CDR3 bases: TGTGCCAGCAGCTCCACCCTTAGAGGCCTCACAGATACGCAGTATTTT.

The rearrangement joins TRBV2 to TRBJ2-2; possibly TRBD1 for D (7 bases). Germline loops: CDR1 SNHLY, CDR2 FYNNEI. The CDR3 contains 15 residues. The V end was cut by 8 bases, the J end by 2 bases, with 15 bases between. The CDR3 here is CASGGKGANTGELFF. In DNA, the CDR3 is TGTGCCAGCGGCGGGAAGGGGGCTAACACCGGGGAGCTGTTTTTT.

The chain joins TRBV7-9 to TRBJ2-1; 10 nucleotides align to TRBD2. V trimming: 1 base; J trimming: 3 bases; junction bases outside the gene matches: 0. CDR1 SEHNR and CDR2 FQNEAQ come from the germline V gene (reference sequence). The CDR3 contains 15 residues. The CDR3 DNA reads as TGTGCCAGCAGCTTAGGACTAGCGGGCTACAATGAGCAGTTCTTC. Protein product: CASSLGLAGYNEQFF.

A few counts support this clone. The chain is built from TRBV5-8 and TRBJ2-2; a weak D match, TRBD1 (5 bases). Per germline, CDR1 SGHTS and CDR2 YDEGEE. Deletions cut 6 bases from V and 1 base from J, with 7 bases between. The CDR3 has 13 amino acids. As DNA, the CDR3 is TGTGCCAGCAAAACAGGGAACACCGGGGAGCTGTTTTTT. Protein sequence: CASKTGNTGELFF.

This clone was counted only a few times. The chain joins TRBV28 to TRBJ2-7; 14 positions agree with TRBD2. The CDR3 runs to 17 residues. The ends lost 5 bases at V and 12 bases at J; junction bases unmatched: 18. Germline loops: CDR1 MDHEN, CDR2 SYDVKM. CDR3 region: CASSPPGTSGLAGGPYF. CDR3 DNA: TGTGCCAGCAGTCCCCCGGGGACTTCCGGACTAGCGGGAGGTCCGTACTTC.

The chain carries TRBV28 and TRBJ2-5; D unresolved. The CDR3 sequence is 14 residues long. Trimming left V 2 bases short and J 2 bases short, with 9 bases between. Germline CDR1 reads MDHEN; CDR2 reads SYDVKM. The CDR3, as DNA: TGTGCCAGCAGTTTAAGTCCGGGTCAAGAGACCCAGTACTTC. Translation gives CASSLSPGQETQYF.